This T cell receptor beta chain comes out of a study of molecular identifiers for immune sequencing clone quantification. Broader study findings: Naive cells had under 1% of molecules in clones above 20 RNA copies, effectors over 99%.

Libraries for naive CD8 T cells, which were made from about 20,000 to 1,000,000 sorted cells, drew on 10%, 30% or 50% of the RNA. Using its own MiXCR run on the PCR reads, TCRdb lists one record per CDR3 protein. The data show about 320,000 distinct CDR3 sequences, with about 20% seen just once and roughly 0.8% held by the top ten. Turning to this clonotype: Its antigen is currently unknown.

The sequence was collected from a human donor in good health. Some libraries in this study had Jurkat cell RNA spiked in. Input material: naive CD8+ T cells from blood, with Jurkat cell RNA spiked in. Subset meaning: FACS-sorted CD8+CD4-CCR7+CD45RA+ naive T cells.

CDR3 region: CASTDRGVGDEQFF. Here the CDR3 DNA reads TGTGCCAGCACCGACCGGGGTGTGGGGGATGAGCAGTTCTTC. The genes are TRBV7-9 and TRBJ2-1, with D perhaps TRBD1 or TRBD2 (5 bases each). From germline, CDR1 is SEHNR and CDR2 FQNEAQ (reference sequence). The ends were cut back, 7 bases at V and 8 bases at J, with 18 bases in the middle. The CDR3 loop spans 14 amino acids. Combining the CDR3 with reference TRBV7-9 and TRBJ2-1 gives the whole variable domain DTGVSQNPRHKITKRGQNVTFRCDPISEHNRLYWYRQTLGQGPEFLTYFQNEAQLEKSRLLSDRFSAERPKGSFSTLEIQRTEQGDSAMYLCASTDRGVGDEQFFGPGTRLTVL.